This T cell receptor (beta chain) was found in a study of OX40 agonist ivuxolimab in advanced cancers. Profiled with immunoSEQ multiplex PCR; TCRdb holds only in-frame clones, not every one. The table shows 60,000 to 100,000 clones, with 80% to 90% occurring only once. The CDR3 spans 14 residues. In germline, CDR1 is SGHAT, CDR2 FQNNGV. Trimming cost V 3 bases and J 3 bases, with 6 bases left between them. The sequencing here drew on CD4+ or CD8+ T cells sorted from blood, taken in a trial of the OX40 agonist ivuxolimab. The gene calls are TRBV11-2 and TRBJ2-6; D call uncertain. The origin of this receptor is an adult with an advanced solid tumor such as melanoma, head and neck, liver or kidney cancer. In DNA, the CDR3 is TGTGCCAGCAGCTTTGCCCTTGGGGCCAACGTCCTGACTTTC. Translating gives CASSFALGANVLTF.